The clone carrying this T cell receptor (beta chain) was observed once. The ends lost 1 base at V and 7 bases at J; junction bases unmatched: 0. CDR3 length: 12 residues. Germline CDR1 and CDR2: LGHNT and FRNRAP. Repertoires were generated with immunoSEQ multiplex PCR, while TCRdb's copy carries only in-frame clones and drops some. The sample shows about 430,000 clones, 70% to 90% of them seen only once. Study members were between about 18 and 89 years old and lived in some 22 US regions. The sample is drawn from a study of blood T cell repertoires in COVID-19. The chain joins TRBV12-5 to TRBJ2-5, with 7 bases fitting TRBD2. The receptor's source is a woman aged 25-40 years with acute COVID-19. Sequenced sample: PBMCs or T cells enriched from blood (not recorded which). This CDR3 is CASGLGGGTQYF. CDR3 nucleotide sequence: TGTGCTAGTGGTTTGGGCGGGGGGACCCAGTACTTC.